The entry below gives a single T cell receptor beta chain sequence along with its context. Its antigen is as yet unknown. CD8 memory merged CD45RO+ with CCR7-negative CD45RA+ TemRA cells. This sample is drawn from a study of shared clonotypes between healthy human individuals. Broader study findings: Clonotypes which were not shared had lower generation probabilities than clonotypes that all four donors shared. In general, naive subsets displayed greater estimated richness than memory subsets did. Few donors limited the genetic and exposure-history diversity represented.

Trimming shortened V by 0 bases and J by 2 bases, and 12 bases separated the two germline ends. CDR3 length: 16 amino acids. Germline CDR1 SGHDT, CDR2 YYEEEE. Assay: immunoSEQ multiplex PCR; the TCRdb copy retains only in-frame clones and omits some. The table lists 90,000 to 120,000 clones, about 70% of them singletons. This receptor was obtained from a woman in her 30s in good health. Sample: memory CD8+ T cells sorted from blood. The subset: CD45RO+ cells pooled with CCR7-negative TemRA cells. V and J are TRBV5-6 and TRBJ2-1, with D possibly being TRBD2 (5 bases). DNA for the CDR3: TGTGCCAGCAGCTTGGGTGGTTTTAGCGCCTACAATGAGCAGTTCTTC. Translated, it gives CASSLGGFSAYNEQFF. Full variable domain (rest looked up from reference TRBV5-6 and TRBJ2-1): DAGVTQSPTHLIKTRGQQVTLRCSPKSGHDTVSWYQQALGQGPQFIFQYYEEEERQRGNFPDRFSGHQFPNYSSELNVNALLLGDSALYLCASSLGGFSAYNEQFFGPGTRLTVL.